A selection of T cell receptor beta chains follows, all from one sample in a study of T cell repertoires in cytomegalovirus infection. TCRdb fed the reads into MiXCR, producing one record per CDR3 protein. The sample contains about 740,000 distinct CDR3 sequences, roughly a third of which appear only once. The sequencing sample was made of PBMCs. The receptors derive from a human donor in good health (CMV status not recorded). Some clones in this sample may be carry-over from other donors' samples. Each CDR3 is given with its conserved first and last residue. A D gene is named only where the DNA matches it firmly. A row's size may be missing; if present it is once, few, many or a size class.

v_gene	j_gene	d_gene	abundance	CDR3nt	CDR3aa
TRBV4-1	TRBJ2-1	.	.	TGCGCCAGCAGCCAAGAGCCCGGCAGCTCCTACAATGAGCAGTTCTTC	CASSQEPGSSYNEQFF
TRBV4-1	TRBJ1-1	TRBD1	.	TGCGCCAGCAGCTTCCGACAGGGCGCGAACACTGAAGCTTTCTTT	CASSFRQGANTEAFF
TRBV28	TRBJ2-5	TRBD1	.	TGTGCCAGCAGTAAGGGACAGCTAGGGTTTGAGACCCAGTACTTC	CASSKGQLGFETQYF
TRBV7-9	TRBJ2-5	.	few	TGTGCCAGCAGCCGCCTTTATCCCCAAGAGACCCAGTACTTC	CASSRLYPQETQYF
TRBV6-1	TRBJ1-2	TRBD1	many	TGTGCCAGCAGTAGGACAGGGGGCGACTATGGCTACACCTTC	CASSRTGGDYGYTF
TRBV28	TRBJ1-2	.	.	TGTGCCAGCAGTTTATGGGGGCGTTATGGCTACACCTTC	CASSLWGRYGYTF
TRBV11-2	TRBJ1-4	TRBD1	once	TGTGCCAGCAGCAAGTCGGGACAGCCTAATGAAAAACTGTTTTTT	CASSKSGQPNEKLFF
TRBV28	TRBJ2-1	TRBD1	few	TGTGCCAGCAGTTTAAGGTGGACAGGGGGCGATGAGCAGTTCTTC	CASSLRWTGGDEQFF
TRBV5-4	TRBJ2-7	.	few	TGTGCCAGCAGCTTGTGGGGTGGATCCTACGAGCAGTACTTC	CASSLWGGSYEQYF
TRBV29-1	TRBJ1-2	TRBD1	.	TGCAGCGTTGAGGAATGGGACAGGAACTATGGCTACACCTTC	CSVEEWDRNYGYTF
TRBV29-1	TRBJ2-7	TRBD2	.	TGCAGCGTTGACCCCCTGGGGAGGGGCTACGAGCAGTACTTC	CSVDPLGRGYEQYF
TRBV28	TRBJ1-2	.	.	TGTGCCAGCATACCCCGGGACACGATCTATGGCTACACCTTC	CASIPRDTIYGYTF
TRBV7-2	TRBJ2-1	.	many	TGTGCCAGCAGCTTATGGCCTATGGGTAACAATGAGCAGTTCTTC	CASSLWPMGNNEQFF
TRBV27	TRBJ2-7	TRBD1	.	TGTGCCAGCAGTCCTAACGGGACAGGGAGCGAGCAGTACTTC	CASSPNGTGSEQYF
TRBV7-9	TRBJ1-2	TRBD1	.	TGTGCCAGCAGCTTACGGGACAGGGGCCGGCCTAACTATGGCTACACCTTC	CASSLRDRGRPNYGYTF
TRBV7-3	TRBJ1-6	.	.	TGTGCCAGCAGCTTAGATGCCCGACCCCTCCACTTT	CASSLDARPLHF
TRBV2	TRBJ2-1	.	.	TGTGCCAGCAGTGAAGGATCTAGCCCGGAGTACTACAATGAGCAGTTCTTC	CASSEGSSPEYYNEQFF
TRBV7-2	TRBJ1-5	.	few	TGTGCCAGCAGTACGCGGACCCAGCATTTT	CASSTRTQHF
TRBV12-3/TRBV12-4	TRBJ1-1	.	.	TGTGCCAGCAGTGTGACACGCCTGAACACTGAAGCTTTCTTT	CASSVTRLNTEAFF
TRBV12-3/TRBV12-4	TRBJ2-1	TRBD2	few	TGTGCCAGCAGAAATGGACTAGCGGGAGGGCCCTCCTACAATGAGCAGTTCTTC	CASRNGLAGGPSYNEQFF
TRBV29-1	TRBJ1-1	TRBD1	few	TGCAGCGTTGCCCAGACAGGGGGCACTGAAGCTTTCTTT	CSVAQTGGTEAFF
TRBV6-1	TRBJ2-4	.	.	TGTGCCAGCAAGGAGGGCACTCGGATAGCCAAAAACATTCAGTACTTC	CASKEGTRIAKNIQYF
TRBV5-6	TRBJ1-5	.	few	TGTGCCAGCAGCTTTCAGTGGGATAATCAGCCCCAGCATTTT	CASSFQWDNQPQHF
TRBV20-1	TRBJ2-6	.	few	TGCAGTGCTAGTAGGTCGGGACCGTCTGGGGCCAACGTCCTGACTTTC	CSASRSGPSGANVLTF
TRBV29-1	TRBJ1-4	.	few	TGCAGCGTTGAAGTCCCCGAACCGGGCAAGAATGAAAAACTGTTTTTT	CSVEVPEPGKNEKLFF
TRBV2	TRBJ1-1	.	.	TGTGCCAGCAGTGAAGAGGGAGGGGACACTGAAGCTTTCTTT	CASSEEGGDTEAFF
TRBV29-1	TRBJ2-7	.	.	TGCAGCGTTGAAGATCGGCGGTTCAATGGAGAGCAGTACTTC	CSVEDRRFNGEQYF
TRBV4-1	TRBJ2-7	TRBD1	.	TGCGCCAGCAGCCTCACCCTGGGACAGGTCTACGAGCAGTACTTC	CASSLTLGQVYEQYF
TRBV28	TRBJ1-6	.	few	TGTGCCAGCAGATCCGGGACCCTTAATTCACCCCTCCACTTT	CASRSGTLNSPLHF
TRBV28	TRBJ1-4	.	.	TGTGCCAGCAGTTTAGCAGGTGGATATAATGAAAAACTGTTTTTT	CASSLAGGYNEKLFF
TRBV20-1	TRBJ2-7	.	few	TGCAGTGCTGCCCGGGTGGGCGAGCAGTACTTC	CSAARVGEQYF
TRBV7-9	TRBJ2-5	.	once	TGTGCAAGCAGTTCCTGGGGATCGGTGGCACAAGAGACCCAGTCCTTC	CASSSWGSVAQETQSF
TRBV20-1	TRBJ2-3	TRBD2	.	TGCAGTGCTCTAAATAGCGGGGCAGGGGATACGCAGTATTTT	CSALNSGAGDTQYF
TRBV7-3	TRBJ2-4	.	once	TGTGCCAGCAGCTCCCGTGATGATCTAGCCAAAAACATTCAGTACTTC	CASSSRDDLAKNIQYF
TRBV20-1	TRBJ2-3	TRBD2	.	TGCAGTGCTAGCCTAGCGGCTAGCACAGATACGCAGTATTTT	CSASLAASTDTQYF
TRBV5-1	TRBJ2-7	TRBD1	few	TGCGCCAGCAGCGAGGGACCGGGACAGGGGAACTACGAGCAGTACTTC	CASSEGPGQGNYEQYF
TRBV12-3/TRBV12-4	TRBJ1-1	.	few	TGTGCCAGCAGTTTCGCGGCTGAAGCTTTCTTT	CASSFAAEAFF
TRBV6-5	TRBJ2-3	.	.	TGTGCTACTAGGGCAGGGGGAGGCGCAGATACGCAGTATTTT	CATRAGGGADTQYF
TRBV6-5	TRBJ1-2	.	few	TGTGCCAGCAGCCGCCGGGGGGCCGGCTACACCTTC	CASSRRGAGYTF
TRBV6-1	TRBJ2-6	.	.	TGTGCCAGTAGTCGAAAGGGCACTGGGGCCAACGTCCTGACTTTC	CASSRKGTGANVLTF
TRBV5-6	TRBJ1-1	TRBD1	once	TGTGCCAGCAGCTCCCTAAGACAGGGGGGTGACACTGAAGCTTTCTTT	CASSSLRQGGDTEAFF
TRBV24-1	TRBJ2-1	TRBD2	once	TGTGCCACCAGTGATACTAGCGGATTCAATGATCAGTTCTTC	CATSDTSGFNDQFF
TRBV6-1	TRBJ2-7	.	few	TGTGCCAGCAGTGAACTTGTCAAGTACGAGCAGTACTTC	CASSELVKYEQYF
TRBV9	TRBJ1-2	.	few	TGTGCCAGCAGCCCGAACCTGGCGGCAGGCTATGGCTACACCTTC	CASSPNLAAGYGYTF
TRBV24-1	TRBJ2-3	.	.	TGTGCCACCAGTGATCCCGTGGGCACCACCACAGATACGCAGTATTTT	CATSDPVGTTTDTQYF
TRBV28	TRBJ2-7	.	few	TGTGCCAGCAGTTTATATCAGCTCGAGCAGTACTTC	CASSLYQLEQYF
TRBV7-9	TRBJ1-5	.	many	TGTGCCAGCAGCTTTCCAGGGAGGCCGCCCCAGCATTTT	CASSFPGRPPQHF
TRBV7-9	TRBJ1-4	.	few	TGTGCCAGCAGCATATCCACAGAGAATGAAAAACTGTTTTTT	CASSISTENEKLFF